The 2 T cell receptor beta chains below were found in one sample sequenced in a study of memory CD4+ T cells and cytomegalovirus serostatus. Libraries were prepared by immunoSEQ multiplex PCR; TCRdb keeps only in-frame clonotypes and omits some of them. The repertoire consists of roughly 50,000 clones, with less than 85% occurring once and the leading ten covering 0.5%. Single viable CD3+CD4+CD8-CD45RO+ cells were sorted as the memory CD4+ T cells. What was sequenced was memory CD4+ T cells from blood. The receptors stem from an adult in good health and CMV-seronegative. Some clones in this sample may be carry-over from other donors' samples.

V gene TRBV2 combines with J gene TRBJ1-2; TRBD1 agrees at 7 bases. Germline V gene sequence: CDR1 SNHLY, CDR2 FYNNEI. V lost 10 bases, J lost 4 bases, and 6 bases stayed unmatched. The CDR3 sequence is 12 residues long. The CDR3 bases are TGTGCCACGGGGGACAGTGGCTATGGCTACACCTTC. It encodes CATGDSGYGYTF. Full variable domain (rest looked up from reference TRBV2 and TRBJ1-2): EPEVTQTPSHQVTQMGQEVILRCVPISNHLYFYWYRQILGQKVEFLVSFYNNEISEKSEIFDDQFSVERPDGSNFTLKIRSTKLEDSAMYFCATGDSGYGYTFGSGTRLTVV.

The rearrangement joins TRBV30 to TRBJ2-1; 12 bases are shared with TRBD2. Trimming cost V 5 bases and J 7 bases; bases outside gene matches: 15. This CDR3 has 17 residues. Germline CDR1 reads GTSNPN; CDR2 reads SVGIG (reference sequence). The CDR3 protein is CAWGRSPSGRGGNEQFF. DNA for the CDR3: TGTGCCTGGGGCCGGAGTCCTAGCGGGAGGGGTGGGAATGAGCAGTTCTTC.